The 22 T cell receptor beta chains reported below all come from one sample, sequenced in a study of OX40 agonist ivuxolimab in advanced cancers. TCRdb keeps only in-frame clones here, not all; method: immunoSEQ multiplex PCR. The table has roughly 67,000 clones, approximately 91% seen once. This material consisted of CD4+ or CD8+ T cells sorted from blood, taken in a trial of the OX40 agonist ivuxolimab. These receptors all come from an adult with an advanced solid tumor such as melanoma, head and neck, liver or kidney cancer.

The table lists this clone with a count of one. The rearrangement joins TRBV5-1 to TRBJ2-3, with 13 bases fitting TRBD2. V was clipped by 0 bases and J by 1 base; unmatched bases: 5. CDR3 size: 18 residues. Germline loops: CDR1 SGHRS, CDR2 YFSETQ. The CDR3 is CASSLVLAGGPGTDTQYF. The CDR3 nucleotides read TGCGCCAGCAGCTTGGTACTAGCGGGGGGGCCCGGCACAGATACGCAGTATTTT. Full variable domain (remainder filled in from reference TRBV5-1 and TRBJ2-3): KAGVTQTPRYLIKTRGQQVTLSCSPISGHRSVSWYQQTPGQGLQFLFEYFSETQRNKGNFPGRFSGRQFSNSRSEMNVSTLELGDSALYLCASSLVLAGGPGTDTQYFGPGTRLTVL.

The chain recombines TRBV5-4 with TRBJ2-6, with D hard to call. The CDR3 has 15 amino acids. Looked up from germline, CDR1 is SGHNT and CDR2 is YYREEE (reference sequence). The ends were cut back, 5 bases at V and 0 bases at J, with 9 bases in the middle. DNA of the CDR3: TGTGCCAGCAGTGCTGATCGCTCTGGGGCCAACGTCCTGACTTTC. Amino acid sequence: CASSADRSGANVLTF.

In nucleotides, the CDR3 is TGTGCCAGCAGCCCACTCGGTGCCCAGGGCTACGAGCAGTACTTC. Its translation is CASSPLGAQGYEQYF. The V gene is TRBV7-9, the J gene TRBJ2-7; D possibly corresponds to TRBD1 (5 bases). CDR3 length: 15 amino acids. Germline V CDR1 and CDR2: SEHNR, FQNEAQ (reference sequence). V was cut by 5 bases and J by 3 bases, with 17 bases left in between.

The V call is TRBV23-1, the J call TRBJ1-3; 9 bases align to TRBD1. TRBV23-1 is an ORF, with its function uncertain. The CDR3 sequence is 21 residues long. V lost 2 bases, J lost 4 bases, and 21 bases stayed unmatched. In DNA form, the CDR3 reads TGCGCCAGCAGTCAAGAGCACACGGGACAGGGTGAACACAGTCTCGGAAACACCATATATTTT. Encoded protein: CASSQEHTGQGEHSLGNTIYF.

This rearrangement joins TRBV5-1 to TRBJ2-1; tentative D call: TRBD2 (5 bases). The V gene lost 3 bases and the J gene lost 3 bases, with 13 bases spanning the gap. Germline-derived CDR1 and CDR2 are SGHRS and YFSETQ. This CDR3 contains 15 residues. Written as DNA, the CDR3 is TGCGCCAGCAGCTCCGGAGGAGACTTCTACAATGAGCAGTTCTTC. It yields the protein CASSSGGDFYNEQFF.

This clone was seen only once. The CDR3 nucleotides are TGCGCCAGCAGCCGAGATGGACGGGACAGCTCTGACACTGAAGCTTTCTTT. It specifies CASSRDGRDSSDTEAFF. This chain joins TRBV5-1 and TRBJ1-1; 7 bases map to TRBD1. The CDR3 length is 17 residues. The V gene end was trimmed by 4 bases and the J gene end by 3 bases; junction bases not matched to a gene: 15. Germline CDR1 and CDR2: SGHRS and YFSETQ.

J is TRBJ2-1 and V is TRBV4-2; 7 nucleotides match TRBD1. The J segment lost 6 bases and the V segment lost 4 bases, leaving 9 bases of the junction unmatched. Germline CDR1 and CDR2: LGHNA and YNFKEQ. The CDR3 totals 15 residues. The CDR3 DNA follows: TGTGCCAGCAGCCCCCTGGATAGGGGGCGCAATGAGCAGTTCTTC. Translation: CASSPLDRGRNEQFF.

The V call is TRBV10-3, the J call TRBJ2-2; 8 bases are shared with TRBD2. This CDR3 has 13 residues. The germline V gene has CDR1 ENHRY and CDR2 SYGVKD. With 7 bases clipped from V and 7 bases from J, the junction kept 5 bases outside the gene matches. The DNA of the CDR3 is TGTGCCATCACTCGGGGGGGCAACGGGGAGCTGTTTTTT. Its translation is CAITRGGNGELFF.

The rearrangement joins TRBV28 to TRBJ2-1; TRBD2 matches at 7 bases. Trimming cost V 2 bases and J 13 bases; bases outside gene matches: 2. Per germline, CDR1 MDHEN and CDR2 SYDVKM. There are 11 residues in the CDR3. The CDR3, as DNA: TGTGCCAGCAGTTTAACTAGCGTCCAGTTCTTC. Protein product: CASSLTSVQFF.

This sequence joins TRBV29-1 and TRBJ1-3, with D maybe TRBD1 (5 bases). The CDR3 is made up of 15 amino acids. The germline CDR1 and CDR2 sequences are SQVTM and ANQGSEA. V was trimmed by 6 bases and J by 7 bases, leaving 22 bases between them. The CDR3 is CSVGAGQGAGNTIYF. The CDR3 DNA reads TGCAGCGTCGGCGCGGGGCAGGGAGCGGGGAACACCATATATTTT.

The chain recombines TRBV9 with TRBJ1-1; 9 positions match TRBD1. Germline CDR1 SGDLS, CDR2 YYNGEE. CDR3 length equals 14 residues. Germline trimming cut 4 bases from V and 3 bases from J; bases unmatched to any gene: 4. This CDR3 is CASSPRTGDTEAFF. In nucleotides, the CDR3 is TGTGCCAGCAGCCCTCGGACAGGGGACACTGAAGCTTTCTTT.

The chain combines TRBV7-9 with TRBJ1-6; D is undetermined. The length of the CDR3 is 12 residues. In germline, CDR1 is SEHNR, CDR2 FQNEAQ (reference sequence). V was shortened by 1 base and J by 10 bases, with 5 bases between the two germline ends. The CDR3 loop reads CASSLVLSPLHF. CDR3 bases: TGTGCCAGCAGCTTAGTCCTCTCACCCCTCCACTTT.

This chain joins TRBV10-3 and TRBJ1-1, with D possibly matching TRBD1 (5 bases). This CDR3 spans 14 amino acids. V lost 3 bases, J lost 7 bases, and 15 bases lay in between. The germline gives CDR1 ENHRY, CDR2 SYGVKD. CDR3 coding DNA: TGTGCCATCAGTGATTTCGCTCGAGACAGTGAAGCTTTCTTT. Translating gives CAISDFARDSEAFF.

This clone came up a few times. The V and J genes are TRBV6-1 and TRBJ2-7, with D possibly TRBD1 on 6 matching bases. From germline, CDR1 is MNHNS and CDR2 SASEGT. The CDR3 runs to 15 residues. The V end lost 0 bases, the J end lost 4 bases, and 13 bases lay between the germline ends. The CDR3 loop is CASSEAGRGMYEQYF. The CDR3 DNA reads as TGTGCCAGCAGTGAAGCGGGCAGGGGTATGTACGAGCAGTACTTC.

J is TRBJ1-2 and V is TRBV18; 10 bases are a match to TRBD1. The germline gives CDR1 KGHSH, CDR2 LQKENI. V lost 3 bases, J lost 4 bases, and 11 bases stayed unmatched. This CDR3 comprises 17 residues. The CDR3 bases are TGTGCCAGCTCACCTGGGACAGGGGTAAGTGGCAGCTATGGCTACACCTTC. This translates into CASSPGTGVSGSYGYTF.

The chain has TRBV10-2 and TRBJ1-5; D is ambiguous. The CDR3 sequence is 12 residues long. The V end lost 0 bases, the J end lost 11 bases, and 8 bases lay between the germline ends. CDR1 and CDR2 from the germline V gene are WSHSY and SAAADI. This chain's CDR3 is CASSESGQTQHF. CDR3 nucleotides: TGCGCCAGCAGTGAGTCAGGGCAGACCCAGCATTTT.

This chain links TRBV11-2 with TRBJ2-7, with D perhaps TRBD2 (5 bases). There are 15 residues in the CDR3. The ends were cut back, 1 base at V and 0 bases at J, with 10 bases in the middle. The germline gives CDR1 SGHAT, CDR2 FQNNGV. The CDR3 protein is CASSLGTGSSYEQYF. Here the CDR3 DNA reads TGTGCCAGCAGCTTAGGGACTGGGAGCTCCTACGAGCAGTACTTC.

This chain uses TRBV10-3 with TRBJ1-4; a weak D match, TRBD1 (5 bases). The V gene lost 2 bases and the J gene lost 0 bases, with 10 bases spanning the gap. This CDR3 has 16 amino acids. Per germline, CDR1 ENHRY and CDR2 SYGVKD. The DNA for the CDR3 is TGTGCCATCAGTGAGGGGGGGATCGCAACTAATGAAAAACTGTTTTTT. Encoded protein: CAISEGGIATNEKLFF.

The chain couples TRBV7-2 to TRBJ1-1; D unclear. The CDR3 sequence is 13 residues long. Per the germline V gene, CDR1 is SGHTA and CDR2 is FQGNSA. Trimming removed 5 bases from V and 1 base from J, with 8 bases in between. CDR3 nucleotides: TGTGCCAGCAGCCTTACCAGGAACACTGAAGCTTTCTTT. It is translated as CASSLTRNTEAFF. Drawing the rest from reference TRBV7-2 and TRBJ1-1, the complete variable domain is GAGVSQSPSNKVTEKGKDVELRCDPISGHTALYWYRQSLGQGLEFLIYFQGNSAPDKSGLPSDRFSAERTGGSVSTLTIQRTQQEDSAVYLCASSLTRNTEAFFGQGTRLTVV.

A note on this clone: In the same sample, other DNA sequences code for this CDR3. The chain combines TRBV20-1 with TRBJ2-2; D is unresolved. Trimming removed 6 bases from V and 6 bases from J, with 8 bases in between. The CDR3 sequence is 11 residues long. Germline V gives CDR1 DFQATT, CDR2 SNEGSKA (reference sequence). CDR3 sequence: CSARVAGELFF. DNA for the CDR3: TGCAGTGCAAGGGTGGCCGGGGAGCTGTTTTTT.

This clone was found once. The rearrangement links TRBV6-5 to TRBJ1-4; the match to TRBD1 covers 7 bases. The junction had 7 bases not matched to a gene; V was cut back by 5 bases and J by 13 bases. The CDR3 contains 12 residues. The germline CDR1 and CDR2 sequences are MNHEY and SVGAGI. This CDR3 reads CASSDQGGRLFF. The CDR3 region has the DNA TGTGCCAGCAGTGACCAGGGGGGGCGACTGTTTTTT.

This clone was seen a handful of times. The chain is built from TRBV19 and TRBJ1-5, with D maybe TRBD1 (5 bases). Germline assignment: CDR1 LNHDA and CDR2 SQIVND (reference sequence). The germline V and J ends were trimmed by 7 bases and 7 bases, with 14 bases remaining between them. This CDR3 has 13 amino acids. CDR3 loop: CASIQTAGQPQHF. The DNA of the CDR3 is TGTGCCAGTATCCAGACAGCAGGGCAGCCCCAGCATTTT. Supplemented by reference TRBV19 and TRBJ1-5, the full variable domain reads DGGITQSPKYLFRKEGQNVTLSCEQNLNHDAMYWYRQDPGQGLRLIYYSQIVNDFQKGDIAEGYSVSREKKESFPLTVTSAQKNPTAFYLCASIQTAGQPQHFGDGTRLSIL.